A single sample is the source of the 17 T cell receptor beta chains below, sequenced in a study of blood T cells in healthy people across ages. Primers used in a second PCR of about 6 to 11 cycles were a sample-barcoded 5' primer and a J-beta primer mix. TCRdb called the 5' RACE reads again in MiXCR, with one record for every CDR3 protein. Here the sample spans just over 1 million distinct CDR3 sequences, under 55% being singletons. Sequencing was done on a sample of blood. All receptors come from an older woman in good health.

This rearrangement joins TRBV14 to TRBJ2-7; 8 bases fit TRBD2. Germline assignment: CDR1 SGHDN and CDR2 FVKESK. There are 19 residues in the CDR3. After removal of 4 bases from V and 3 bases from J, the junction contained 20 bases not matched to a gene. The CDR3 sequence: CASSLIAGRGRAHGYEQYF. CDR3 DNA: TGTGCCAGCAGCCTTATAGCGGGGAGGGGGAGAGCACATGGCTACGAGCAGTACTTC.

This chain connects TRBV29-1 to TRBJ2-3; D gene uncertain. The germline V gene has CDR1 SQVTM and CDR2 ANQGSEA. Deletions cut 4 bases from V and 0 bases from J, with 17 bases between. The CDR3 totals 16 residues. The DNA for the CDR3 is TGCAGCGTTGTTACATACTCACTGACTAGCACAGATACGCAGTATTTT. It specifies CSVVTYSLTSTDTQYF.

Notes on this clonotype: One end of the junction does not line up with germline, which may come from a read error. The chain joins TRBV6-1 to TRBJ1-2; D might be TRBD1 (6 bases). The CDR3 consists of 14 residues. CDR1 and CDR2 (germline): MNHNS, SASEGT. CDR3 nucleotide sequence: TGTGCCGGCAGTGAAGCAGGGGTTTATCGTGGCTACACCTTC. The encoded protein is CAGSEAGVYRGYTF.

The table lists this clonotype with a few counts. The junction and the germline gene differ at one end; a read error may be behind it. The chain links TRBV4-2 to TRBJ2-1; D might be TRBD2 (6 bases). This CDR3 region has 17 residues. Germline CDR1 reads LGHNA; CDR2 reads YNFKEQ. Here the CDR3 DNA reads TGTGCCAGCAGCCAAGACCCTCCTGAGGGAGGTGACAATGAGCAGTTCTTT. Its translation is CASSQDPPEGGDNEQFF.

The chain carries TRBV21-1 and TRBJ2-1; the DNA was not used to check the table's D call, TRBD1. The J call may be in error: the DNA end matches TRBJ2-7 better. TRBV21-1 is a pseudogene locus. This CDR3 region has 16 residues. CDR3: CASSKGGTPSYNEQYF. The DNA for the CDR3 is TGTGCCAGCAGCAAAGGGGGGACACCCTCCTACAATGAGCAGTACTTC.

The genes are TRBV15 and TRBJ2-3; D not resolved. CDR3 size: 15 residues. Germline loops: CDR1 LNHNV, CDR2 YYDKDF (reference sequence). Deletions cut 3 bases from V and 1 base from J, with 11 bases between. Here the CDR3 reads CATSRDVAGTDTQYF. Written as DNA, the CDR3 is TGTGCCACCAGCAGGGACGTCGCTGGCACAGATACGCAGTATTTT.

A few counts support this clonotype. The genes are TRBV30 and TRBJ2-7; perhaps D is TRBD1 or TRBD2 (5 bases each). CDR3 length: 17 residues. Looked up from germline, CDR1 is GTSNPN and CDR2 is SVGIG (reference sequence). V lost 1 base and J 4 bases, leaving 23 bases between the germline ends. CDR3 bases: TGTGCCTGGAGTGGGTTAATCGACAGAGGGTTTGTTTACGAGCAGTACTTC. This sequence encodes CAWSGLIDRGFVYEQYF.

This clonotype has only a few counts. The chain combines TRBV20-1 with TRBJ2-1, with 10 bases that match TRBD2. V shed 5 bases, J shed 9 bases, and the junction held 13 bases outside the gene matches. This CDR3 region has 15 residues. Germline V CDR1 and CDR2: DFQATT, SNEGSKA (reference sequence). DNA for the CDR3: TGCAGTGCTCTCGACGGGGCTAGCGGGAGTCCTGAGCAGTTCTTC. This sequence encodes CSALDGASGSPEQFF.

The J gene is TRBJ2-5, the V gene TRBV20-1, with D maybe TRBD2 (5 bases). Germline V gene sequence: CDR1 DFQATT, CDR2 SNEGSKA (reference sequence). The CDR3 contains 15 residues. The V and J ends lost 4 bases and 0 bases respectively, with 15 bases between them. Here the CDR3 DNA reads TGCAGTGCTATCGGGCTAGCCCTATACCAAGAGACCCAGTACTTC. Translated, it gives CSAIGLALYQETQYF.

This clonotype was seen more than once but under ten times. The genes are TRBV7-3 and TRBJ2-3; 7 nucleotides align to TRBD2. V dropped 8 bases and J dropped 7; count of bases not matched to a gene: 9. Germline CDR1 SGHTA, CDR2 FQGTGA. The CDR3 length is 13 residues. The CDR3: CASRDYQTNTQYF. The CDR3 DNA sequence: TGTGCCAGCCGGGACTACCAAACGAATACGCAGTATTTT.

V usage is TRBV5-1 and J usage is TRBJ2-1; 10 bases match TRBD1. CDR1 and CDR2 (germline): SGHRS, YFSETQ. The CDR3 is 15 amino acids. J lost 6 bases, V lost 4 bases, and 7 bases had no gene match. Here the CDR3 reads CASSHPGTGVNEQFF. The CDR3 coding sequence is TGCGCCAGCAGCCACCCCGGGACAGGGGTCAATGAGCAGTTCTTC.

Of note for this clonotype: A junction end diverges from the germline sequence, so it may reflect a read error. This chain uses TRBV6-6 with TRBJ2-6; D gene uncertain. CDR1 is MNHNY, CDR2 SVGAGI, per germline (reference sequence). The length of the CDR3 is 13 residues. The CDR3 DNA follows: TGTACCAGCAGCCACACTGGGGCCAACGTCCTGACTTTC. It codes for CTSSHTGANVLTF.

The chain has TRBV25-1 and TRBJ2-2; D possibly corresponds to TRBD1 (6 bases). V was shortened by 0 bases and J by 8 bases, with 10 bases between the two germline ends. The germline V gene has CDR1 MGHDK and CDR2 SYGVNS. The CDR3 totals 14 residues. CDR3: CASSEYKGTGELFF. In DNA, the CDR3 is TGTGCCAGCAGTGAATATAAGGGGACAGGGGAGCTGTTTTTT.

J is TRBJ1-1 and V is TRBV5-5; D gene uncertain. In germline, CDR1 is SGHKS, CDR2 YYEKEE (reference sequence). The V end lost 3 bases, the J end lost 0 bases, and 15 bases lay between the germline ends. CDR3 length: 16 residues. Here the CDR3 reads CASSSLYSVMNTEAFF. The CDR3 region has the DNA TGTGCCAGCAGCTCCCTTTACAGCGTGATGAACACTGAAGCTTTCTTT.

This clonotype was detected many times. The CDR3 is CATSRGQETQYF. CDR3 coding DNA: TGTGCCACCTCTAGAGGGCAAGAGACCCAGTACTTC. This chain connects TRBV15 to TRBJ2-5, with a tentative D call TRBD2 (5 bases). Germline loops: CDR1 LNHNV, CDR2 YYDKDF (reference sequence). Trimming left V 8 bases short and J 2 bases short, with 9 bases between. The CDR3 covers 12 residues.

This sequence joins TRBV15 and TRBJ1-5; TRBD1 aligns across 8 bases. The V gene's germline CDR1 is LNHNV and CDR2 YYDKDF (reference sequence). CDR3 length equals 16 residues. J was trimmed by 0 bases and V by 3 bases; bases with no gene match: 4. CDR3 bases: TGTGCCACCAGCAGCCTACAGGGGGGTAGCAATCAGCCCCAGCATTTT. Protein: CATSSLQGGSNQPQHF.

A word on this clonotype: A junction end diverges from the germline sequence, so it may reflect a read error. The chain uses TRBV28 and TRBJ2-7; TRBD2 matches 9 bases. This CDR3 comprises 15 residues. Germline CDR1 is MDHEN and CDR2 is SYDVKM. CDR3 DNA: TGTACCAGCAGTACGGGGACTAGCCGGGGATACGAGCAGTACTTC. Translating it yields CTSSTGTSRGYEQYF.